This TCR beta chain was captured by sequencing in a study of blood T cell repertoires in COVID-19 (dated by TCRdb to the early 2020s). Regarding the study in general: Samples from collaborators originated in the United States, Italy and Spain and spanned both the acute and convalescent phases of COVID-19. The repertoires were released in a freely available public database intended as a resource for research on the immune response to SARS-CoV-2. Deeply sampled blood TCRbeta repertoires from subjects exposed to, actively infected with, or recovered from COVID-19 were included in the dataset. Nearly every sample came with metadata listing a de-identified subject ID, COVID-19 status, age in years and sex. Samples were obtained from the ongoing ImmuneRACE study (first 160 participants) and from over a thousand subjects provided by 6 global collaborators. Where available, HLA class I and class II types were obtained from metadata supplied by the sample provider rather than from assay-based typing. The material from the prospective study consisted of cDNA or gDNA derived from T cells, B-cell-depleted T cells, or PBMCs.

At one collaborating source in Seattle, patients were enrolled during active infection and were followed longitudinally through the course of disease. Each collaborating institution followed its own protocols to collect whole blood in K2EDTA tubes. For TCRbeta analysis, collaborators shipped samples in one of three forms: frozen whole blood, isolated PBMCs, or DNA extracted from either of those sample types. TCRbeta CDR3 regions were amplified from genomic DNA using the immunoSEQ Assay, a bias-controlled multiplex PCR. The study's processing was this. Within the assay, amplification of reference gene primers was used to estimate how many nucleated cells each sample contained. Sequence reads were collapsed and filtered to measure the absolute abundance of every unique TCRbeta CDR3 rearrangement. For each sample, productive Simpson clonality was calculated as the square root of Simpson's diversity index across productive rearrangements. Here the immuneACCESS table is served through TCRdb, limited to in-frame sequences with V and J called. Missing clones are a known gap in these copies; in checked studies unresolved V genes cover under half, and the rest lacks a known reason. V, J and clone size are taken as reported in that table, and D and trimming were inferred from the DNA itself. Across this sample there are some 80,000 clones, with about 85% seen only once. The ten top clones hold approximately 11% of the sample.

V drops 1 base and J drops 5 bases, leaving 12 bases in between. CDR1 and CDR2, per the germline V gene (reference sequence), are LNHNV and YYDKDF. The CDR3 spans 15 residues, from the cysteine through the phenylalanine. Here the CDR3 DNA is all that survives: 45 bases in frame from base 1. With respect to this clone: Its antigen has not been determined. Base qualities are not recorded, but no much larger clone differs from it by a single base.

The paper's findings and limits, for the study overall: Clinical and demographic metadata were provided uncurated, with the amount varying by source and participant.

Sequencing was performed on peripheral blood. The clonotype originates from a man in his 60s with COVID-19, enrolled during active disease. The chain is assembled from TRBV15 and TRBJ2-1; the best D guess is TRBD2, with 6 bases matching. The DNA is as follows: TGTGCCACCAGCAGAGGTCGGGGGAGAAACAATGAGCAGTTCTTC. Its translation reads: CATSRGRGRNNEQFF.